This TCR beta chain was captured in a study of cytomegalovirus exposure and HLA in healthy donors. With respect to this clone: Its cognate antigen is unknown.

General study points: CMV antigen specificity was confirmed in vitro for three CMV-associated chains.

The PCR employed 60 Vbeta primers together with 13 Jbeta primers. The assay was immunoSEQ multiplex PCR, and TCRdb's table has in-frame clones only and misses some. The sample totals 50,000 or so clones. Per germline, CDR1 PRHDT and CDR2 FYEKMQ (reference sequence). Trimming cost V 2 bases and J 7 bases, with 6 bases left between them. This CDR3 spans 12 amino acids. The V and J genes are TRBV13 and TRBJ1-5; D call uncertain. The source is a woman under 30 in good health and CMV-seronegative. Sample: PBMCs. CDR3 sequence: CASSLRGQPQHF. The CDR3 DNA is TGTGCCAGCAGCTTACGGGGACAGCCCCAGCATTTT.